This T cell receptor beta chain was observed in a study of CD8+CD57+ T cells in acquired aplastic anemia (dated by TCRdb to 2017 to 2018). About the investigation overall: On average, sorted CD4+ and CD8+ cells yielded about 3 ug of extracted DNA, with a range of about 0.19 to 30 ug. Mean read counts for healthy donor samples were 10 million to 10.8 million for CD4+ cells and 11.0 million for CD8+ cells. The full study reports these points: Some 30 CD8+ CDR3 sequences were shared between patients and controls but appeared highly expressed in patients and within their immunodominant clones. Patients and healthy controls showed no significant difference in CD8+ Simpson's diversity (P=0.060).

TCR beta VDJ combination and CDR3 sequence profiling used genomic DNA as the template. TCR repertoire sequencing was run on an Illumina HiSeq 2000. As for the original processing: Repertoire assessment relied on Simpson's diversity index, CDR3 size and DJ length profiles, and TRBV/TRBJ rearrangement plots. The immunodominant clone was defined as the most abundant DNA sequence in deep sequencing data. CDR3 amino acid sequences were screened for sharing across subjects and were compared with published repertoires and the VDJdb database. The public sequencing data were trimmed at Q25 with fastp and processed into clonotypes with MiXCR by TCRdb, which kept only in-frame beta chains. CDR3 protein duplicates are merged, each entry listing the most common genes and DNA. These V and J calls are TCRdb output, not the study's own analysis. The sample table shows about 400,000 distinct CDR3 sequences, and roughly 68% are seen once. The top ten hold approximately 4% of the sample.

The cysteine opens and the phenylalanine closes a CDR3 of 16 amino acids. As encoded in the germline V gene, CDR1 is SGHTA while CDR2 is FQGNSA. The study deep-sequenced TCR repertoires of sorted CD4+ and CD8+ blood T cells from severe aplastic anemia patients and healthy subjects. Ficoll-Paque density gradient centrifugation was used to isolate peripheral blood mononuclear cells. Before DNA was extracted, CD4+ and CD8+ T cells were sorted using either FACS or magnetic beads. Concerning this clonotype: Its antigen is still unknown. No DNA is shown, since the ends of the CDR3 on it are uncertain; the CDR3 is the one TCRdb lists.

This receptor was identified in a human donor in good health, serving as a control. The sequenced sample was sorted CD4+, CD8+, or CD8+CD57+ T cells (not recorded which) from PBMCs. The V gene is TRBV7-2 and the J gene is TRBJ2-1. CDR3 region: CASSIDAYEQYFGQFF.